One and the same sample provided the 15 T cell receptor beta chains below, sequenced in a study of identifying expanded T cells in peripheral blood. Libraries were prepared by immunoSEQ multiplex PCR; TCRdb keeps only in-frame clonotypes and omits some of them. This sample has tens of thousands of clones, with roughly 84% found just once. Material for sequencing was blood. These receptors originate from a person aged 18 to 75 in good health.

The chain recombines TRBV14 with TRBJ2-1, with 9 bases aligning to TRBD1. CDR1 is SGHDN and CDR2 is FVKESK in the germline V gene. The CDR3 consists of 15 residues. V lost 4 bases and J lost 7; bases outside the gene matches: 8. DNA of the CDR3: TGTGCCAGCAGCCGACCCGGGACAGGGTTTAATGAGCAGTTCTTC. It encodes CASSRPGTGFNEQFF.

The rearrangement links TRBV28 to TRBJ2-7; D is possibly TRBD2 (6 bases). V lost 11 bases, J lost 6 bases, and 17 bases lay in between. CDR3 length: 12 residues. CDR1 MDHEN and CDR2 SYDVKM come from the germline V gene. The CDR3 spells CAEGGLGGEQYF. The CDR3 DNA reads TGTGCCGAAGGAGGGTTGGGAGGCGAGCAGTACTTC. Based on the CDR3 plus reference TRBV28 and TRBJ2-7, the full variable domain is DVKVTQSSRYLVKRTGEKVFLECVQDMDHENMFWYRQDPGLGLRLIYFSYDVKMKEKGDIPEGYSVSREKKERFSLILESASTNQTSMYLCAEGGLGGEQYFGPGTRLTVT.

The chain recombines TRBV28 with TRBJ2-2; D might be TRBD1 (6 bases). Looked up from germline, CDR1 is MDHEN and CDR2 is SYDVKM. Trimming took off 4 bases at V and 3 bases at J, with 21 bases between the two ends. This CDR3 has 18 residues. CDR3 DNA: TGTGCCAGCAGTTCATACCTTTATGGGACATCTTACACCGGGGAGCTGTTTTTT. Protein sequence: CASSSYLYGTSYTGELFF. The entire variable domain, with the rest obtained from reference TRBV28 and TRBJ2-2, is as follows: DVKVTQSSRYLVKRTGEKVFLECVQDMDHENMFWYRQDPGLGLRLIYFSYDVKMKEKGDIPEGYSVSREKKERFSLILESASTNQTSMYLCASSSYLYGTSYTGELFFGEGSRLTVL.

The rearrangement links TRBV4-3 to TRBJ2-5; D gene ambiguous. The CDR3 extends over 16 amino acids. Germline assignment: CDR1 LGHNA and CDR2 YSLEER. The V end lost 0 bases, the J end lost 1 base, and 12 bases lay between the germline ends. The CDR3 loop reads CASSQDGVGGQETQYF. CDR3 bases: TGCGCCAGCAGCCAAGATGGGGTAGGTGGCCAAGAGACCCAGTACTTC.

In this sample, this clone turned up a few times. Written as DNA, the CDR3 is TGTGCCAGCAGCTTAGAAGGCGGGAACTACGAGCAGTACTTC. Amino acid sequence: CASSLEGGNYEQYF. The rearrangement joins TRBV7-6 to TRBJ2-7; a possible D gene is TRBD2 (6 bases). Germline CDR1 reads SGHVS; CDR2 reads FNYEAQ. The CDR3 totals 14 residues. V lost 1 base, J lost 3 bases, and 10 bases lay in between.

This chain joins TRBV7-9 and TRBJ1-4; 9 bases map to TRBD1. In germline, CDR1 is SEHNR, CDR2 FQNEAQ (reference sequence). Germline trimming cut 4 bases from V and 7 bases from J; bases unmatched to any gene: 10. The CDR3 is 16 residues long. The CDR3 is CASSSRGTGPGEKLFF. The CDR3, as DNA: TGTGCCAGCAGCTCTAGAGGGACAGGGCCGGGTGAAAAACTGTTTTTT.

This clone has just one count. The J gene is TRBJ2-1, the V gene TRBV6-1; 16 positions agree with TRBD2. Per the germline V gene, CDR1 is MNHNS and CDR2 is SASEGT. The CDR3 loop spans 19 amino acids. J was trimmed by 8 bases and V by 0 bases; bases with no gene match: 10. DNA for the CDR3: TGTGCCAGCAGTGAAGCAATTCCGGGACTAGCGGGAGGGGCGGATGAGCAGTTCTTC. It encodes CASSEAIPGLAGGADEQFF.

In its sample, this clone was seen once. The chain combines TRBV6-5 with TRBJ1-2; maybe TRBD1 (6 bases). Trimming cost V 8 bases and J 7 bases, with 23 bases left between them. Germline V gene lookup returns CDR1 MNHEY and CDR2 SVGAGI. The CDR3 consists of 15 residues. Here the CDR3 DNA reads TGTGCCAGCGCCCTATCGGGGGGGGGCGCGTTTGGCTACACCTTC. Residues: CASALSGGGAFGYTF.

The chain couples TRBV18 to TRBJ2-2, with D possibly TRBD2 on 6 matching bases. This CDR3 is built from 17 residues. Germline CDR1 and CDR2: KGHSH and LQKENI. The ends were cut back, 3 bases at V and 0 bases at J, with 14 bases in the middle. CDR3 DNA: TGTGCCAGCTCACCTGTAGCGGCGGGAACGAACACCGGGGAGCTGTTTTTT. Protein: CASSPVAAGTNTGELFF.

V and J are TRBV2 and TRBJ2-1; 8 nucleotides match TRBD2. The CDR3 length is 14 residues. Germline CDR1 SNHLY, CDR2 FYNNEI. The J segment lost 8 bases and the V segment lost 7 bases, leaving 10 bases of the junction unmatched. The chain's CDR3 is CASMGKREIHEQFF. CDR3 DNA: TGTGCCAGCATGGGCAAGCGGGAGATCCATGAGCAGTTCTTC. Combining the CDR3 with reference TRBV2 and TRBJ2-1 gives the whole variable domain EPEVTQTPSHQVTQMGQEVILRCVPISNHLYFYWYRQILGQKVEFLVSFYNNEISEKSEIFDDQFSVERPDGSNFTLKIRSTKLEDSAMYFCASMGKREIHEQFFGPGTRLTVL.

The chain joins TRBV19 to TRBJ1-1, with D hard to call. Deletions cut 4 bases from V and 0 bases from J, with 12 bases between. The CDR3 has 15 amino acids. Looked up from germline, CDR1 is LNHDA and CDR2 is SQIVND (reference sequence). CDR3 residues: CASSRTGTMNTEAFF. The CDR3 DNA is TGTGCCAGTAGTAGGACCGGTACGATGAACACTGAAGCTTTCTTT.

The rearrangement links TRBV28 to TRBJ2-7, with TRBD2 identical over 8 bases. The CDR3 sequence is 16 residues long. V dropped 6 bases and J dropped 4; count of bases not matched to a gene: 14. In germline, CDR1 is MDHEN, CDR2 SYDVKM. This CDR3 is CASSPQREISAYEQYF. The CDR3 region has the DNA TGTGCCAGCAGCCCCCAGCGGGAGATTTCAGCATACGAGCAGTACTTC.

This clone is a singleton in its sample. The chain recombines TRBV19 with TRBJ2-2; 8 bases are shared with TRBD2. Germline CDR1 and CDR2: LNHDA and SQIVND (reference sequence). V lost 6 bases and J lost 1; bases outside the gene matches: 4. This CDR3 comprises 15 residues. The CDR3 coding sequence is TGTGCCAGTAGAATCCGGGAGGGGAACACCGGGGAGCTGTTTTTT. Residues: CASRIREGNTGELFF.

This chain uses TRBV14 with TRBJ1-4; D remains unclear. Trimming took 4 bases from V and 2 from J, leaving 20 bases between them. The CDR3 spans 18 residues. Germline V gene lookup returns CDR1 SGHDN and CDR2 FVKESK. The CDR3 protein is CASSPNRLSIATNEKLFF. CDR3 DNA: TGTGCCAGCAGCCCCAACCGCCTGTCTATTGCGACTAATGAAAAACTGTTTTTT.

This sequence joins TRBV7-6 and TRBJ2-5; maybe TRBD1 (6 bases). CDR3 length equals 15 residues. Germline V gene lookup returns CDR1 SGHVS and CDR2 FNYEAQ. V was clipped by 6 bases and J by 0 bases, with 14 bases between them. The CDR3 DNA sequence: TGTGCCAGCAGTCGGTCCGGACAGTACCAAGAGACCCAGTACTTC. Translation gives CASSRSGQYQETQYF.